One sample yielded the 6 T cell receptor beta chains listed below, sequenced in a study of T cell responses to AZD1222 COVID-19 vaccine. Assay used: immunoSEQ multiplex PCR; TCRdb lists only in-frame clones, some missing. The sample lists approximately 110,000 clones; about 87% were seen once. The sample was peripheral blood, taken on day 0 of AZD1222 vaccination. The source of these receptors is an adult in good health.

The chain couples TRBV5-1 to TRBJ2-5; D is tentatively TRBD1 or TRBD2 (5 bases each). Trimming pared 5 bases from V and 2 bases from J, leaving 13 bases between. CDR1 and CDR2 from the germline V gene are SGHRS and YFSETQ. This CDR3 has 14 residues. In nucleotides, the CDR3 is TGCGCCAGCAGAGACGGGACCGTACAAGAGACCCAGTACTTC. The encoded protein is CASRDGTVQETQYF.

This chain connects TRBV30 to TRBJ1-5; the match to TRBD1 covers 10 bases. Germline V gene lookup returns CDR1 GTSNPN and CDR2 SVGIG (reference sequence). V lost 1 base, J lost 5 bases, and 2 bases stayed unmatched. The CDR3 consists of 14 residues. This CDR3 is CAWSAGTGDQPQHF. In nucleotides, the CDR3 is TGTGCCTGGAGTGCCGGGACAGGGGATCAGCCCCAGCATTTT.

The J gene is TRBJ1-5, the V gene TRBV2, with D unresolved. From germline, CDR1 is SNHLY and CDR2 FYNNEI. V was clipped by 3 bases and J by 6 bases, with 6 bases between them. The CDR3 consists of 12 residues. The CDR3 DNA is TGTGCCAGCAGTGACGGGGTTCAGCCCCAGCATTTT. Translation gives CASSDGVQPQHF. Variable domain in full (rest from reference TRBV2 and TRBJ1-5): EPEVTQTPSHQVTQMGQEVILRCVPISNHLYFYWYRQILGQKVEFLVSFYNNEISEKSEIFDDQFSVERPDGSNFTLKIRSTKLEDSAMYFCASSDGVQPQHFGDGTRLSIL.

The chain uses TRBV4-2 and TRBJ1-5, with D tentatively TRBD1 (5 bases). Looked up from germline, CDR1 is LGHNA and CDR2 is YNFKEQ. There are 16 residues in the CDR3. Trimming cost V 3 bases and J 0 bases, with 12 bases left between them. The CDR3 here is CASSQGPTVSNQPQHF. In DNA, the CDR3 is TGTGCCAGCAGCCAGGGGCCGACAGTTAGCAATCAGCCCCAGCATTTT.

This clone was recorded only once. The chain links TRBV5-1 to TRBJ2-3; D unresolved. The V end lost 5 bases, the J end lost 2 bases, and 12 bases lay between the germline ends. The CDR3 has 14 amino acids. Per germline, CDR1 SGHRS and CDR2 YFSETQ. The CDR3: CASSRWGDTDTQYF. CDR3 DNA sequence: TGCGCCAGCAGTAGGTGGGGTGACACAGATACGCAGTATTTT.

J is TRBJ2-1 and V is TRBV27, with a tentative D call TRBD2 (5 bases). V was pared by 6 bases and J by 3 bases, with 18 bases between. The CDR3 contains 16 residues. Germline CDR1 and CDR2: MNHEY and SMNVEV (reference sequence). The CDR3 DNA reads TGTGCCAGCAGCTGGGGAGAGGGAAGGAGCTACAATGAGCAGTTCTTC. Translation: CASSWGEGRSYNEQFF.